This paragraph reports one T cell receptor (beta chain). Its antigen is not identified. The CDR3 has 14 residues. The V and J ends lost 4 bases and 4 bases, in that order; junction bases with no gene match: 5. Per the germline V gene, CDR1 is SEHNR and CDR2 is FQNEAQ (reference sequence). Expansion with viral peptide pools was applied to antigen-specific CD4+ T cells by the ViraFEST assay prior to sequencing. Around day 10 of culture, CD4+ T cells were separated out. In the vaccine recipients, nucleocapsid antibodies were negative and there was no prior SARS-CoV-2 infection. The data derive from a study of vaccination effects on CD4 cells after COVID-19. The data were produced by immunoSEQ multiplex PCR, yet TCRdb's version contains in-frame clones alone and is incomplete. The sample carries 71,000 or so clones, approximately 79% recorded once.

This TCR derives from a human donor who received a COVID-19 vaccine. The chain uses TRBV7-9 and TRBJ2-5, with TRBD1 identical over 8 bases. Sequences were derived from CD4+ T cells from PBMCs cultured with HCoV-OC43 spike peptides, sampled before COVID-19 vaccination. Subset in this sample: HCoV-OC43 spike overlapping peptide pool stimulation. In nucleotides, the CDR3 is TGTGCCAGCAGCTCGGCAGGGGGCCGAGAGACCCAGTACTTC. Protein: CASSSAGGRETQYF.